The clone carrying this T cell receptor (beta chain) has a handful of counts. No antigen is known for it. Relying on iRepertoire HTBI primers and Arm-PCR of CDR3 regions, the team built TCR beta libraries. TCRdb used MiXCR to reprocess the multiplex PCR reads, holding one entry per CDR3 protein. Among approximately 560,000 distinct CDR3 sequences, roughly 15% were seen once, and the ten largest hold approximately 12%. The data stem from a study of regulatory T cells in long-lasting Graves disease. Regarding the study as a whole: Patients with persistent disease shared over 2,500 public clonotypes, outpacing the approximately 870 shared by new patients.

As to time point: newly diagnosed GD, antithyroid drugs for less than 3 months. From RNA extracted from PBMCs, the TCR library was made. CDR3 length: 15 amino acids. Germline CDR1 is LGHDT and CDR2 is YNNKEL (reference sequence). V lost 0 bases and J lost 6, with 12 bases in between. This same sample was also taken into another study, of T cells in Graves' hyperthyroidism and ophthalmopathy. According to that study: Stable hyperthyroidism was separated from ophthalmopathy by a model based on 13 V-J features.

V usage is TRBV3-1 and J usage is TRBJ1-3; maybe TRBD1 (6 bases). The source is a man aged 18 to 30 with Graves disease. The source material was peripheral blood mononuclear cells (PBMCs), sampled at new diagnosis, from a patient treated with antithyroid drugs. The CDR3 protein is CASSQDVGAANTIYF. The CDR3 nucleotides read TGTGCCAGCAGCCAAGATGTGGGGGCGGCAAACACCATATATTTT.